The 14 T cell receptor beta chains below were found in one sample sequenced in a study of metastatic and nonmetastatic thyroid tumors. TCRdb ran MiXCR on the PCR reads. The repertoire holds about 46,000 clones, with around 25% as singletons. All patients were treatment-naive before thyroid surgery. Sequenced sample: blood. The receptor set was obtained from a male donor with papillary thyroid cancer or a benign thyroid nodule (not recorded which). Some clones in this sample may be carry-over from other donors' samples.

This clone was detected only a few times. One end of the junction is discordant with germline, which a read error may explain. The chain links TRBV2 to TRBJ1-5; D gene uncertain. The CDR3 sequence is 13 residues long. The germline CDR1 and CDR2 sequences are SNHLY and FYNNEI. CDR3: CASSLARVQPQHF. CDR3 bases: TGTGCCAGCAGCCTGGCCCGCGTCCAGCCACAGCATTTT. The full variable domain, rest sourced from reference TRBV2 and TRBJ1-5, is EPEVTQTPSHQVTQMGQEVILRCVPISNHLYFYWYRQILGQKVEFLVSFYNNEISEKSEIFDDQFSVERPDGSNFTLKIRSTKLEDSAMYFCASSLARVQPQHFGDGTRLSIL.

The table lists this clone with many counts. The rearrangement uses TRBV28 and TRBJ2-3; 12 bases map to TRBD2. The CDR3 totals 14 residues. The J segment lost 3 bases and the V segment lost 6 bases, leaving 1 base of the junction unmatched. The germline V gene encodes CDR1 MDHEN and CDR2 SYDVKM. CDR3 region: CASRLAGGTDTQYF. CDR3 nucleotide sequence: TGTGCCAGCAGACTAGCGGGAGGTACAGATACGCAGTATTTT.

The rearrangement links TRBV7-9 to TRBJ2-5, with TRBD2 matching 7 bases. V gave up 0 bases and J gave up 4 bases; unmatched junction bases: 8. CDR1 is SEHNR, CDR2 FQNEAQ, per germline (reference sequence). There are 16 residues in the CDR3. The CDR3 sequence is CASSLASGGGRETQYF. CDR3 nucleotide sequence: TGTGCCAGCAGCTTAGCGTCGGGGGGAGGGAGAGAGACCCAGTACTTC.

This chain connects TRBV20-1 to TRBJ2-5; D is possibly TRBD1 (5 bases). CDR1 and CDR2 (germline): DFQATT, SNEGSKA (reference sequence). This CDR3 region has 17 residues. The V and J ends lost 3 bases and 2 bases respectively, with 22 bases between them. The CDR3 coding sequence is TGCAGTGCTAGGTCCCCAGATTATAAGACAGATCAAGAGACCCAGTACTTC. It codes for CSARSPDYKTDQETQYF.

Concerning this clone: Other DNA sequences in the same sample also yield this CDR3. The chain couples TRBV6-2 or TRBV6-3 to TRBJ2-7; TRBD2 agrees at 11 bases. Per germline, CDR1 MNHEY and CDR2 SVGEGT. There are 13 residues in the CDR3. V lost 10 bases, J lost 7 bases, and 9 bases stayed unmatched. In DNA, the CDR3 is TGTGCCACCCAGGGACTAGCGGTATATGAGCAGTACTTC. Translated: CATQGLAVYEQYF.

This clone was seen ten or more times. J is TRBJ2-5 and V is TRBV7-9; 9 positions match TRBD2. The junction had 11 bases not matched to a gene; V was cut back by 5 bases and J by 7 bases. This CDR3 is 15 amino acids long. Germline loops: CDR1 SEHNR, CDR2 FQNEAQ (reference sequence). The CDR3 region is CASSPSAGGPGTQYF. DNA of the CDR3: TGTGCCAGCAGCCCGTCAGCGGGAGGCCCCGGGACCCAGTACTTC.

The CDR3 nucleotides are TGCAGTGCTAGAGAGGGGGGAAGAGGGGGAAACACTGAAGCTTTCTTT. As protein: CSAREGGRGGNTEAFF. The chain joins TRBV20-1 to TRBJ1-1, with D tentatively TRBD1 (6 bases). The CDR3 has 16 amino acids. Germline V CDR1 and CDR2: DFQATT, SNEGSKA (reference sequence). V gave up 0 bases and J gave up 2 bases, with 16 bases separating them.

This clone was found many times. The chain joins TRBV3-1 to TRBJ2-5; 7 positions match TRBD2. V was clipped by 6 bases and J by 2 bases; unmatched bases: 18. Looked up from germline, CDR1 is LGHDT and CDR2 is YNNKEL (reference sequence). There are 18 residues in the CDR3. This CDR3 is CASSPPRWSGRWQETQYF. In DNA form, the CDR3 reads TGTGCCAGCAGTCCACCTCGGTGGTCCGGGAGGTGGCAAGAGACCCAGTACTTC.

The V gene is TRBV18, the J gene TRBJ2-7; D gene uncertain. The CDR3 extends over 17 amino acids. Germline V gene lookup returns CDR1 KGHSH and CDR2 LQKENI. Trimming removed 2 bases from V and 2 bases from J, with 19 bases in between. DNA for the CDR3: TGTGCCAGCTCACCATTTCGCGGCGAAAAAGGGACCTACGAGCAGTACTTC. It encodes CASSPFRGEKGTYEQYF.

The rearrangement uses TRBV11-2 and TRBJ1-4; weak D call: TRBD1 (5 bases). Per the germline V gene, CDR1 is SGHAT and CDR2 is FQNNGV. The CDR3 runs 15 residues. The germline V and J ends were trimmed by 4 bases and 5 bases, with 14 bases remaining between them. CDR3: CASSWGDGVNEKLFF. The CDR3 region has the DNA TGTGCCAGCAGCTGGGGGGACGGAGTCAATGAAAAACTGTTTTTT.

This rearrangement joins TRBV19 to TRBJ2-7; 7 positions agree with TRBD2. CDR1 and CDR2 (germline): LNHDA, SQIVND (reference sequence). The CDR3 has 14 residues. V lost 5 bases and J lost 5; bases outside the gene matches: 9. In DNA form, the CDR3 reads TGTGCCAGTAGTGTAACGGGGGGAGTGAACGAGCAGTACTTC. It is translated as CASSVTGGVNEQYF.

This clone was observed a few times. The CDR3 sequence is CATSASGQVNQPQHF. The CDR3 DNA follows: TGTGCCACCAGTGCGTCGGGACAGGTAAATCAGCCCCAGCATTTT. The genes are TRBV24-1 and TRBJ1-5; TRBD1 matches 8 bases. The trim removed 5 bases at V and 4 bases at J, leaving 6 bases unmatched. The CDR3 loop spans 15 amino acids. Looked up from germline, CDR1 is KGHDR and CDR2 is SFDVKD.

Here the CDR3 DNA reads TGTGCCTGGATTAGCGGATGCTACGAGCAGTACTTC. This codes for CAWISGCYEQYF. The V call is TRBV30, the J call TRBJ2-7, with D possibly matching TRBD2 (6 bases). V lost 4 bases to trimming and J lost 3 bases, with 10 bases between them. The CDR3 extends over 12 amino acids. Germline values: CDR1 GTSNPN, CDR2 SVGIG (reference sequence).

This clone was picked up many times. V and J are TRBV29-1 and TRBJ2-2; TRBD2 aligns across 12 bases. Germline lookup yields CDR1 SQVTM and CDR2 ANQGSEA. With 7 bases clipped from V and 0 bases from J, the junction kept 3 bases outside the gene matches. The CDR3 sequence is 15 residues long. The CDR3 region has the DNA TGCAGCGATGGACTAGCGGGATCGAACACCGGGGAGCTGTTTTTT. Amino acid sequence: CSDGLAGSNTGELFF.